These T cell receptor beta chains were read from a single sample in a study of blood T cells in healthy people across ages. MiXCR, run by TCRdb on the 5' RACE reads, gives a single entry per CDR3 protein. Of more than 650,000 distinct CDR3 sequences listed, roughly 24% are singletons. These records were also assigned to another study, of T cells of mothers and their children.

Sequenced sample: blood. Receptors were obtained from a boy aged 5-17 years in good health. The CDR3 runs from the conserved cysteine through the conserved F or W. The order of the fields is D gene, clone size, V gene, J gene, CDR3 protein, CDR3 DNA. A D gene is named only where the DNA matches it firmly. A clone size is listed for some rows: how often the clone was seen (once, few, many), or a class if it is expanded.

>-|-|TRBV7-3|TRBJ2-1
CASSLRASSSYNEQFF
TGTGCCAGCAGCCTCAGGGCCTCCAGCTCCTACAATGAGCAGTTCTTC
>-|-|TRBV5-1|TRBJ2-3
CASSLDPPGAIGTDTQYF
TGCGCCAGCAGCTTGGATCCCCCAGGGGCTATTGGCACAGATACGCAGTATTTT
>-|few|TRBV20-1|TRBJ2-5
CSARDYRAGETQYF
TGCAGTGCTAGAGATTATCGGGCAGGAGAGACCCAGTACTTC
>TRBD1|-|TRBV7-9|TRBJ2-1
CASSHPRDRGQDEQFF
TGTGCCAGCAGCCATCCCCGGGACAGGGGGCAAGATGAGCAGTTCTTC
>-|few|TRBV6-5|TRBJ1-2
CASSPERGDYGYTF
TGTGCCAGCAGCCCCGAGAGGGGCGACTATGGCTACACCTTC
>-|-|TRBV7-3|TRBJ2-1
CASSPSGRDNEQFF
TGTGCCAGCAGCCCCTCGGGTAGGGACAATGAGCAGTTCTTC
>-|-|TRBV14|TRBJ2-3
CASNRKRDTQYF
TGTGCCAGCAACCGCAAGCGAGATACGCAGTATTTT
>-|-|TRBV6-1|TRBJ1-4
CASSELQGVEKLFF
TGTGCCAGCAGTGAACTCCAGGGTGTTGAAAAACTGTTTTTT
>TRBD2|-|TRBV7-8|TRBJ2-7
CASSLRLAGTDEQYF
TGTGCCAGCAGCCTCCGACTAGCGGGGACCGACGAGCAGTACTTC
>-|few|TRBV3-1|TRBJ2-1
CASRRSDLNEQFF
TGTGCCAGCAGGCGATCGGACCTCAATGAGCAGTTCTTC
>-|-|TRBV24-1|TRBJ2-5
CATSDPRGALQGTQYF
TGTGCCACCAGTGACCCCAGGGGTGCCCTCCAAGGGACCCAGTACTTC
>-|-|TRBV7-9|TRBJ2-7
CASRPPRVGDEQYF
TGTGCCAGCAGACCTCCCAGGGTTGGCGACGAGCAGTACTTC
>-|-|TRBV12-3/TRBV12-4|TRBJ2-1
CASSAGRRNYNEQFF
TGTGCCAGCAGCGCGGGACGGAGGAACTACAATGAGCAGTTCTTC
>TRBD1|-|TRBV5-1|TRBJ2-5
CASRMGQGGVETQYF
TGCGCCAGCAGAATGGGACAGGGCGGGGTGGAGACCCAGTACTTC